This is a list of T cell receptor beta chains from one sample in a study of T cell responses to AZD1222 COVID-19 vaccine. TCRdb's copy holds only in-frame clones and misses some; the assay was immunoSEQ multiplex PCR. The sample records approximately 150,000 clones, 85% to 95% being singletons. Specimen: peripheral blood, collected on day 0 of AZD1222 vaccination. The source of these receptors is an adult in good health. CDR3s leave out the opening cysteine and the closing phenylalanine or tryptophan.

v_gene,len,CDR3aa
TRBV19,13,ASSPMTGSGYGYT
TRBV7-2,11,ASSRGDRVGYT
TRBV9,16,ASSPTGTSGSNTYEQY
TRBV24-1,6,ATSVGV
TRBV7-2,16,ASSPRGTSGVHQETQY
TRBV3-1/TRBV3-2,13,ASSPWTGTGNTIY
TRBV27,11,ASGWFSNTEAF
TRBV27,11,ASRDGRTYEQY
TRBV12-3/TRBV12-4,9,ASSQSYEQY
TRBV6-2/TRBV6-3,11,ASSWDNSYEQY
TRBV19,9,TRRGTDEQY
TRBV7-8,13,ASSLGQGSTDTQY
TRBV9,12,ASSGGQGKETQY
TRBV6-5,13,ASSYGGRGNNEQF
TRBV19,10,ASGANQETQY
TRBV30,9,AWTATQRAF